The next 10 T cell receptor beta chains were all read from a single sample in a study of shared clonotypes between healthy human individuals. The method was immunoSEQ multiplex PCR; TCRdb's version includes in-frame clones alone and lacks a portion of them. The sample records more than 2,000,000 clones, approximately 94% being singletons. The sample comprised naive CD4+ T cells sorted from blood. Regarding subset: CD45RA+ positively selected. Source of these receptors: a man in his late teens or twenties in good health.

The rearrangement links TRBV18 to TRBJ2-7; possible D gene TRBD2, 5 bases. Per germline, CDR1 KGHSH and CDR2 LQKENI. The CDR3 has 14 residues. The V end lost 5 bases, the J end lost 3 bases, and 14 bases lay between the germline ends. The CDR3 here is CASSVGSGGYEQYF. DNA of the CDR3: TGTGCCAGCTCAGTAGGGAGCGGAGGCTACGAGCAGTACTTC. Combining the CDR3 with reference TRBV18 and TRBJ2-7 gives the whole variable domain NAGVMQNPRHLVRRRGQEARLRCSPMKGHSHVYWYRQLPEEGLKFMVYLQKENIIDESGMPKERFSAEFPKEGPSILRIQQVVRGDSAAYFCASSVGSGGYEQYFGPGTRLTVT.

The CDR3 region has the DNA TGTGCCATCAGGGGATCTAACGACCCTTCTGTTTCCTACAATGAGCAGTTCTTC. This encodes CAIRGSNDPSVSYNEQFF. This chain links TRBV10-3 with TRBJ2-1; D remains ambiguous. CDR3 size: 18 residues. Trimming took off 6 bases at V and 1 base at J, with 22 bases between the two ends. Germline CDR1 is ENHRY and CDR2 is SYGVKD.

This sequence joins TRBV6-6 and TRBJ1-2; the D is unclear. V was shortened by 7 bases and J by 7 bases, with 16 bases between the two germline ends. The length of the CDR3 is 13 residues. In germline, CDR1 is MNHNY, CDR2 SVGAGI (reference sequence). CDR3 residues: CASTEGGYGGYTF. The CDR3 region has the DNA TGTGCCAGCACCGAAGGAGGGTACGGTGGCTACACCTTC.

The chain joins TRBV29-1 to TRBJ2-7; no reliable D call. Germline lookup yields CDR1 SQVTM and CDR2 ANQGSEA. The germline V and J ends were trimmed by 5 bases and 0 bases, with 8 bases remaining between them. This CDR3 region has 12 residues. CDR3 sequence: CSVKVASYEQYF. CDR3 DNA sequence: TGCAGCGTTAAGGTTGCCTCCTACGAGCAGTACTTC.

This chain links TRBV2 with TRBJ2-7; no definite D call. The CDR3 length is 14 residues. The V gene lost 6 bases and the J gene lost 0 bases, with 12 bases spanning the gap. Germline assignment: CDR1 SNHLY and CDR2 FYNNEI. CDR3 sequence reads: CASSRAPSSYEQYF. The CDR3, as DNA: TGTGCCAGCAGCCGGGCCCCCAGCTCCTACGAGCAGTACTTC.

This chain links TRBV2 with TRBJ2-1; TRBD1 is a possible D gene (6 bases). The V and J ends lost 8 bases and 5 bases respectively, with 16 bases between them. There are 14 residues in the CDR3. Germline V CDR1 and CDR2: SNHLY, FYNNEI. This CDR3 reads CASWGLRGNNEQFF. CDR3 nucleotide sequence: TGTGCCAGCTGGGGATTGAGGGGGAACAATGAGCAGTTCTTC.

The genes are TRBV9 and TRBJ2-3; D remains ambiguous. CDR1 is SGDLS and CDR2 is YYNGEE in the germline V gene. The CDR3 sequence is 12 residues long. Trimming stripped 0 bases from V and 2 bases from J, with 1 base between. CDR3 residues: CASSVDTDTQYF. In DNA form, the CDR3 reads TGTGCCAGCAGCGTAGACACAGATACGCAGTATTTT.

Of note for this clone: Additional DNA sequences in this sample encode the identical CDR3. The chain recombines TRBV19 with TRBJ2-3; D remains unclear. Germline values: CDR1 LNHDA, CDR2 SQIVND (reference sequence). The CDR3 runs to 12 residues. Trimming cost V 3 bases and J 4 bases, with 5 bases left between them. This CDR3 reads CASSISPDTQYF. The DNA for the CDR3 is TGTGCCAGTAGTATTTCGCCAGATACGCAGTATTTT. The whole variable domain, filled in from reference TRBV19 and TRBJ2-3, reads DGGITQSPKYLFRKEGQNVTLSCEQNLNHDAMYWYRQDPGQGLRLIYYSQIVNDFQKGDIAEGYSVSREKKESFPLTVTSAQKNPTAFYLCASSISPDTQYFGPGTRLTVL.

The chain employs TRBV7-9 and TRBJ1-6; TRBD1 matches 12 bases. The CDR3 covers 19 residues. Trimming took 1 base from V and 7 from J; bases not matched to a gene: 11. CDR1 SEHNR and CDR2 FQNEAQ come from the germline V gene (reference sequence). CDR3 sequence: CASSLVVLGQGALNSPLHF. In nucleotides, the CDR3 is TGTGCCAGCAGCTTAGTGGTCCTGGGACAGGGGGCTTTGAATTCACCCCTCCACTTT.

This rearrangement joins TRBV2 to TRBJ1-3, with D perhaps matching TRBD1 (5 bases). CDR3 length equals 14 residues. CDR1 and CDR2 (germline): SNHLY, FYNNEI. Between the trimmed V and J ends, which lost 7 bases and 0 bases, there was a span of 10 bases. The CDR3 is CASNGAYSGNTIYF. CDR3 nucleotide sequence: TGTGCCAGCAATGGGGCCTACTCTGGAAACACCATATATTTT.